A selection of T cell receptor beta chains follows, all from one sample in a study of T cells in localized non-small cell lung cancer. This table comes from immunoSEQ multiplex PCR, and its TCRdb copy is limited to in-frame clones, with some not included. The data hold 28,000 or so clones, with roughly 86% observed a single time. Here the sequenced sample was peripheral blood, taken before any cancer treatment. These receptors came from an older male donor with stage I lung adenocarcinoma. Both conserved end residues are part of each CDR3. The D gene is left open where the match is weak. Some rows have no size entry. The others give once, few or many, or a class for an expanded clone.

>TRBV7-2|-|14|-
CASRGGFSGNTIYF
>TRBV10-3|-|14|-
CATQPAGLTDTQYF
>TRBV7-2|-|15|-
CASSLGLVGVNEQYF
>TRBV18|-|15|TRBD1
CASSPGTGSSNEQFF
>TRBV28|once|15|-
CASSSRRTINYGYTF
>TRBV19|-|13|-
CASSIPGNYGYTF
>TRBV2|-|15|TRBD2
CARGRLAGSADTQYF
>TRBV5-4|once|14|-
CASSVGTFTDTQYF
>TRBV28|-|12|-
CASSQGRGGYTF
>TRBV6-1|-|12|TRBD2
CASGLAYNEQFF
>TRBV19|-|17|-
CASSIDWEGGIDTEAFF
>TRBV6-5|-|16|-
CASSYSGPTTSYEQYF
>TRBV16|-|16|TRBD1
CASKGDDRGFSNTQYF
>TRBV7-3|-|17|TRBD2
CASSLRASGGLYNEQFF
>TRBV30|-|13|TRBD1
CAWDRGLNTEAFF
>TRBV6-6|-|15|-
CASSQTGSTNEKLFF
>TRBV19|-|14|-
CASVAQAGVNEQFF
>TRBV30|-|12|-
CAWTASGNTIYF
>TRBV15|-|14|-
CATKPTATNEKLFF
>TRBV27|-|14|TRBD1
CASNRQGAHEKLFF
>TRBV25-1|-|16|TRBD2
CASSRRLAGEGGTQYF
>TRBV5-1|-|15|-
CASSWSWVASYEQYF
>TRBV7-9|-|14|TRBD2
CASSSGGSYNEQFF
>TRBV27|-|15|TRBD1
CASSRTGVNTGELFF